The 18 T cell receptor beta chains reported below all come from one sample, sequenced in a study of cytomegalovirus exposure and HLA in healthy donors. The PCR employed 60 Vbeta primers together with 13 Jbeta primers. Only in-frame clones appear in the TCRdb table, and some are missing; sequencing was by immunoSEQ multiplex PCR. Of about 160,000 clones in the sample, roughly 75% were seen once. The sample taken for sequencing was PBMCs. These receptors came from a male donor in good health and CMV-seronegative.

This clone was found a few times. The CDR3 DNA sequence: TGTGCCAGCAGCTTAGGCGCAGGGGGTATGGGGAGCAATCAGCCCCAGCATTTT. The encoded protein is CASSLGAGGMGSNQPQHF. This chain joins TRBV11-2 and TRBJ1-5; 7 nucleotides line up with TRBD1. J gave up 1 base and V 1 base, and 10 bases lay outside the gene matches. Germline CDR1 and CDR2: SGHAT and FQNNGV. The CDR3 is made up of 18 amino acids.

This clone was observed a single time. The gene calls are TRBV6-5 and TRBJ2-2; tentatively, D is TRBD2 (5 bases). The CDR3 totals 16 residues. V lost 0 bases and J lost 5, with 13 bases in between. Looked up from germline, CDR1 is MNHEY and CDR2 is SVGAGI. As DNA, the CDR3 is TGTGCCAGCAGTTACTCGGCCCGGGGTAGGACCGGGGAGCTGTTTTTT. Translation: CASSYSARGRTGELFF.

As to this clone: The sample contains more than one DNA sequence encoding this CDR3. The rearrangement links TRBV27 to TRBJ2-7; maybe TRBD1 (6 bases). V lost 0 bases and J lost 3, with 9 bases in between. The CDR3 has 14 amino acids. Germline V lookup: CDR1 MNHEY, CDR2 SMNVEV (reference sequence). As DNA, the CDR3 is TGTGCCAGCAGTTTATCGATAGGGGGCTACGAGCAGTACTTC. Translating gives CASSLSIGGYEQYF.

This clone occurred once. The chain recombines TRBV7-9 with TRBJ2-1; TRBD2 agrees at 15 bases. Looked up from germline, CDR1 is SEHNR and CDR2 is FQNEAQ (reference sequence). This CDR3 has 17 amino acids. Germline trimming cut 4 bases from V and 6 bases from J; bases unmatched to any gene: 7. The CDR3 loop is CASSSGLAGGKRNEQFF. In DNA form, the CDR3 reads TGTGCCAGCAGCTCCGGACTAGCGGGGGGGAAACGCAATGAGCAGTTCTTC.

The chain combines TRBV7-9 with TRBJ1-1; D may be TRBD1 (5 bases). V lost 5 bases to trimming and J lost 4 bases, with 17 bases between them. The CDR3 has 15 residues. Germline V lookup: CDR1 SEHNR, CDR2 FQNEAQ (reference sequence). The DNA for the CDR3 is TGTGCCAGCAGCGGTCCTGGGGGGAGTATCACTGAAGCTTTCTTT. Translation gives CASSGPGGSITEAFF.

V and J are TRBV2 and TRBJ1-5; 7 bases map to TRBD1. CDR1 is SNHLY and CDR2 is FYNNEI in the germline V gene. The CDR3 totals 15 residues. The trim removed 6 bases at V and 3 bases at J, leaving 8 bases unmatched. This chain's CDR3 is CASSPLGQPNQPQHF. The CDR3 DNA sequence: TGTGCCAGCAGCCCGTTGGGACAGCCCAATCAGCCCCAGCATTTT.

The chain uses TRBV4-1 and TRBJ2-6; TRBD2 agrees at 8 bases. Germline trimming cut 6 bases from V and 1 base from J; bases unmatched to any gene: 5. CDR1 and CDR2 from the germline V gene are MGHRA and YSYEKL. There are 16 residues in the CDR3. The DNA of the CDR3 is TGCGCCAGCAGTAGCGGGGCCCTTTCTGGGGCCAACGTCCTGACTTTC. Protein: CASSSGALSGANVLTF.

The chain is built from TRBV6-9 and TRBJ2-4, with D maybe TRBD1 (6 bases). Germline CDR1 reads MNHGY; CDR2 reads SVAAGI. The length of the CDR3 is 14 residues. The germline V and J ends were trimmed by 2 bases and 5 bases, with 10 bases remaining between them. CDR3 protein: CASSYAQGQNIQYF. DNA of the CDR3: TGTGCCAGCAGTTATGCACAGGGTCAAAACATTCAGTACTTC.

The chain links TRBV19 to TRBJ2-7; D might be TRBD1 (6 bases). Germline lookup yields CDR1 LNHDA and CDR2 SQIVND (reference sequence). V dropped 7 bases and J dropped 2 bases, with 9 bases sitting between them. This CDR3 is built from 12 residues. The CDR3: CASTGQTYEQYF. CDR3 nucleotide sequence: TGTGCCAGTACAGGACAGACCTACGAGCAGTACTTC.

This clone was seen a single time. The CDR3 DNA follows: TGTGCCAGCAGCCGTAGCGGGATGGAACAGTTCTTC. Residues: CASSRSGMEQFF. The chain employs TRBV7-2 and TRBJ2-1, with 8 bases fitting TRBD2. Germline V lookup: CDR1 SGHTA, CDR2 FQGNSA. The V gene end was trimmed by 5 bases and the J gene end by 13 bases; junction bases not matched to a gene: 7. The CDR3 sequence is 12 residues long.

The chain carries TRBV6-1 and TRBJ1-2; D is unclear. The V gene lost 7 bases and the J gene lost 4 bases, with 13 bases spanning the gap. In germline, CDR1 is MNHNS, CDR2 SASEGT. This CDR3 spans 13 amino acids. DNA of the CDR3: TGTGCCAGCACCGGCGGGAAAGTCTATGGCTACACCTTC. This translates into CASTGGKVYGYTF.

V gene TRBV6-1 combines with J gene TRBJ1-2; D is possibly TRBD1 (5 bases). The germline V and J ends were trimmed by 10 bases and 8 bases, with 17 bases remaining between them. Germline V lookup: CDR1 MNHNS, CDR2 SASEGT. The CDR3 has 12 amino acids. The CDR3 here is CANREGAGGYTF. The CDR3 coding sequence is TGTGCCAACAGAGAAGGGGCTGGGGGCTACACCTTC.

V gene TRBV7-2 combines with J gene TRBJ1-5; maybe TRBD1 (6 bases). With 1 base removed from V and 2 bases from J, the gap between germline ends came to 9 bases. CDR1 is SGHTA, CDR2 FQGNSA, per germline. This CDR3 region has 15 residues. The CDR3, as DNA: TGTGCCAGCAGCTTAGGAGGGGGAGGCAATCAGCCCCAGCATTTT. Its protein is CASSLGGGGNQPQHF.

CDR3 region: CASSQDVRSSYEQYF. The CDR3 DNA sequence: TGCGCCAGCAGCCAAGACGTGCGGAGCTCCTACGAGCAGTACTTC. The chain joins TRBV4-1 to TRBJ2-7; D is ambiguous. The CDR3 length is 15 residues. V lost 0 bases and J 0 bases, leaving 9 bases between the germline ends. Germline-derived CDR1 and CDR2 are MGHRA and YSYEKL.

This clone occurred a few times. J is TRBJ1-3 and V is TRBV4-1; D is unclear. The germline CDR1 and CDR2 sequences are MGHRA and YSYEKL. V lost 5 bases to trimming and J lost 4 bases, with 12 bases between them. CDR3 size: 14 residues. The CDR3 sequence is CASSEGGLGNTIYF. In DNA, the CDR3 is TGCGCCAGCAGCGAAGGAGGACTCGGAAACACCATATATTTT.

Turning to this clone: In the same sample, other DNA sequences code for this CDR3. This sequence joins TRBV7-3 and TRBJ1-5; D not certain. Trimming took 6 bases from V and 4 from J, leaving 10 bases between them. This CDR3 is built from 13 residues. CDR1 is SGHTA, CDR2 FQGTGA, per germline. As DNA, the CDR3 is TGTGCCAGCAGTTTAGGGCCGAATCAGCCCCAGCATTTT. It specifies CASSLGPNQPQHF.

CDR3 sequence (DNA): TGTGCCAGCAGTTACTCTACAGGGGGCGCTTATGGCTACACCTTC. Translated, it gives CASSYSTGGAYGYTF. V usage is TRBV6-5 and J usage is TRBJ1-2; TRBD1 matches at 9 bases. The CDR3 extends over 15 amino acids. Trimming at V came to 0 bases and at J to 5 bases, leaving 4 bases not matched to a gene. CDR1 is MNHEY and CDR2 is SVGAGI in the germline V gene.

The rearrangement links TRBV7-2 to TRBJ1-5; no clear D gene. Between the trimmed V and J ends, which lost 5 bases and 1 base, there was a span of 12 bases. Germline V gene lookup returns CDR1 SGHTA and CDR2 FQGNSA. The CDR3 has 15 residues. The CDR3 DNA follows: TGTGCCAGCAGCCCCCGGGATCTGAGCAATCAGCCCCAGCATTTT. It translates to CASSPRDLSNQPQHF.